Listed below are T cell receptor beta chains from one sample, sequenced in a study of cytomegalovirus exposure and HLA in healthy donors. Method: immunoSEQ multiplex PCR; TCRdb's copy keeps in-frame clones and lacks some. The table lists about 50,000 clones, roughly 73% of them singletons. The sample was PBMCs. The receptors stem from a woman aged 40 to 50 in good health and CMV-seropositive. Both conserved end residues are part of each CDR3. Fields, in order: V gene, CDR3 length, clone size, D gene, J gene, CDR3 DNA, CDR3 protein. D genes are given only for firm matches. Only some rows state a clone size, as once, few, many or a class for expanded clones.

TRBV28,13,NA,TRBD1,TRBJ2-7,TGTGCCAGCAGTGCTAGGGGGCCCTACGAGCAGTACTTC,CASSARGPYEQYF
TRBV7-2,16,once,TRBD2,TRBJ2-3,TGTGCCAGCAGCTCCCGGGACTACAGCTTTGCAGATACGCAGTATTTT,CASSSRDYSFADTQYF
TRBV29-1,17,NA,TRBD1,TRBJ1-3,TGCAGCGTTGAAGATCGGCGACAGGGAGGAAAGGAAAACACCATATATTTT,CSVEDRRQGGKENTIYF
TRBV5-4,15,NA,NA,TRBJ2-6,TGTGCCAGCAGCTTGGCGGGGGCTGGGGCCAACGTCCTGACTTTC,CASSLAGAGANVLTF
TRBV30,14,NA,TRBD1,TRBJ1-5,TGTGCCTGGAGTGCCTCGACAGGGAATCAGCCCCAGCATTTT,CAWSASTGNQPQHF
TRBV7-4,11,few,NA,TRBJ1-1,TGTGCCAGCAGCTTAGACGGGGGAGCTTTCTTT,CASSLDGGAFF
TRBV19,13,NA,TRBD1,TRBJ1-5,TGTGCCGGCGCTATGGGACAGGGCTGGCCCCAGCATTTT,CAGAMGQGWPQHF
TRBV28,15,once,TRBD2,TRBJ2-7,TGTGCCAGCAGTGACACTAGCGGGGGGTCCTACGAGCAGTACTTC,CASSDTSGGSYEQYF
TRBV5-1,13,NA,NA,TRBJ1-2,TGCGCCAGCAGCCCGACTCCAAACTATGGCTACACCTTC,CASSPTPNYGYTF
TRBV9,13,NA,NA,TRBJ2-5,TGTGCCAGCAGCGACCTTCTCGGGGAGACCCAGTACTTC,CASSDLLGETQYF
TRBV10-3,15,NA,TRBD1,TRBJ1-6,TGTGCCATCAGTGACCTCGACAGGGGGAATTCACCCCTCCACTTT,CAISDLDRGNSPLHF
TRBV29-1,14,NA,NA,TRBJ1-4,TGCAGCGTTGAAGACGGAGTGGGAGGCGAAAAACTGTTTTTT,CSVEDGVGGEKLFF
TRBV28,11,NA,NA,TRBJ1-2,TGTGCCAGCAGTCCAAACTATGGCTACACCTTC,CASSPNYGYTF
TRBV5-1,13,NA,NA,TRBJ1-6,TGCGCCAGCAGCTTGTGGGGGACACCACCCCTCCACTTT,CASSLWGTPPLHF
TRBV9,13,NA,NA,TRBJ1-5,TGTGCCAGCAGCGTAGCGGTTGGTCAGCCCCAGCATTTT,CASSVAVGQPQHF